This T cell receptor beta chain was recorded in a study of shared clonotypes between healthy human individuals. Whole-study results and caveats: Sampling covered blood only; tissue repertoires likely differ.

Clones were sequenced by immunoSEQ multiplex PCR, and TCRdb holds only the in-frame ones, with some missing. Of more than 500,000 clones in the sample, around 96% are singletons; the top ten hold 0.095% to 0.14%. Notes on this clone: Its matching antigen is unknown.

Per germline, CDR1 SGHDN and CDR2 FVKESK. V lost 1 base and J 0 bases, leaving 4 bases between the germline ends. The length of the CDR3 is 14 residues. Naive CD8 cells lacked CD45RO, underwent positive selection for CCR7 and left out terminally differentiated effector memory CD45RA+ cells. The gene calls are TRBV14 and TRBJ1-5, with no clear D. The material sequenced was naive CD8+ T cells sorted from blood. The sequence was obtained from a woman in her thirties in good health. In DNA form, the CDR3 reads TGTGCCAGCAGCCAAGGGCATAGCAATCAGCCCCAGCATTTT. It is translated as CASSQGHSNQPQHF.